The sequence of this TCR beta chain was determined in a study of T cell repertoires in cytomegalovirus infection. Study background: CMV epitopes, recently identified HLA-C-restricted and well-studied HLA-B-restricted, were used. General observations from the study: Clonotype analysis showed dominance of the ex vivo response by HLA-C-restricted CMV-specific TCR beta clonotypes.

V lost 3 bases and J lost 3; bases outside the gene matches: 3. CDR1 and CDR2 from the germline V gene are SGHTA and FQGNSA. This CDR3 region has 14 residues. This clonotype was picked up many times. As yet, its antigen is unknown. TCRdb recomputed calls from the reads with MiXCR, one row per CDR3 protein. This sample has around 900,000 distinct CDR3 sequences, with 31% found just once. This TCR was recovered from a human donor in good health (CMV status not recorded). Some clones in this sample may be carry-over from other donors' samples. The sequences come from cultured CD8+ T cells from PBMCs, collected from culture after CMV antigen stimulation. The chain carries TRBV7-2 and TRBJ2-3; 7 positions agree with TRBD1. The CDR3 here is CASSLGTATDTQYF. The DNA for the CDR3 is TGTGCCAGCAGCTTGGGGACAGCGACAGATACGCAGTATTTT.